This TCR beta chain was identified during a study of blood T cell repertoires in COVID-19. The protocol was immunoSEQ multiplex PCR, while the TCRdb copy is restricted to in-frame clones and leaves out a portion. The data hold around 300,000 clones, with approximately 88% observed a single time. V was pared by 10 bases and J by 3 bases, with 18 bases between. Germline V CDR1 and CDR2: MNHEY, SMNVEV (reference sequence). The CDR3 totals 14 residues. Everyone who took part was roughly 18 to 100 years old, and they came from 20 to 25 US areas. Recovered Cohort 3 donors showed two negative PCRs, clearance, or symptom resolution.

The receptor was isolated from a woman aged 30 to 39 who had recovered from COVID-19. The chain combines TRBV27 with TRBJ1-1; unclear D gene. Sequencing was performed on PBMCs or T cells enriched from blood (not recorded which). The DNA of the CDR3 is TGTGCCACCAATAAAATCGGAGTCGACACTGAAGCTTTCTTT. As protein: CATNKIGVDTEAFF.